Described below is a single T cell receptor (beta chain) sequence and its context. Its target is not known. CDR3 size: 16 residues. Germline CDR1 MNHNS, CDR2 SASEGT. Trimming removed 4 bases at V and 3 bases at J, with 18 bases between. This entry is derived from a study of OX40 agonist ivuxolimab in advanced cancers. Study details: Participants could have had prior anti-PD-1, anti-PD-L1 or anti-CTLA-4 therapy, and more than 35% had some.

Study outcomes and limitations: The work left the antigen specificity of expanded peripheral T cells undetermined.

Repertoires were generated with immunoSEQ multiplex PCR, while TCRdb's copy carries only in-frame clones and drops some. The repertoire holds about 56,000 clones, with around 82% as singletons. Here the sequenced sample was CD4+ or CD8+ T cells sorted from blood, taken in a trial of the OX40 agonist ivuxolimab. The TCR was taken from an adult with an advanced solid tumor such as melanoma, head and neck, liver or kidney cancer. The chain recombines TRBV6-1 with TRBJ1-2, with D possibly TRBD1 on 5 matching bases. The CDR3 sequence: CASSASYSGTHYGYTF. The DNA of the CDR3 is TGTGCCAGCAGTGCCTCCTACTCCGGGACGCACTATGGCTACACCTTC.